The TCR beta chain described here comes from a study of cytomegalovirus exposure and HLA in healthy donors. Study-level information: Early released data comprised about 85 million unique TCRs from HLA-typed donors. Study-wide points: A later analysis found that most CMV-associated TCR beta chains appeared HLA-restricted. It has been reported that TCR beta sequences accurately predicted the HLA-A and HLA-B alleles of most subjects. A few chains tied to CMV proved CMV antigen-specific in vitro.

Details on this clone: Its antigen is currently unknown.

J was trimmed by 3 bases and V by 2 bases; bases with no gene match: 6. Germline CDR1 SGDLS, CDR2 YYNGEE. The CDR3 runs to 16 residues. Primers: 60 Vbeta forward and 13 Jbeta reverse. The assay was immunoSEQ multiplex PCR, and TCRdb's table has in-frame clones only and misses some. Recorded for this sample: about 200,000 clones. The clonotype comes from a boy aged 10-17 years in good health and CMV-seronegative. The chain employs TRBV9 and TRBJ2-1; the match to TRBD1 covers 9 bases. Sequenced material: PBMCs. The CDR3 protein is CASSVRDRVYYNEQFF. DNA for the CDR3: TGTGCCAGCAGCGTTCGGGACAGGGTGTACTACAATGAGCAGTTCTTC.